This T cell receptor beta chain was recorded in a study of cytomegalovirus exposure and HLA in healthy donors. Overall study results and limits: Altogether, 150 to 200 TCR beta chains were recorded as cytomegalovirus-associated.

Of note for this clone: Its target is unknown.

The junction had 7 bases not matched to a gene; V was cut back by 6 bases and J by 2 bases. CDR1 MNHEY and CDR2 SVGAGI come from the germline V gene. This CDR3 region has 14 residues. Sequencing was performed with immunoSEQ multiplex PCR; in TCRdb, only in-frame clones are kept and a portion is missing. Of about 120,000 clones listed, approximately 89% are singletons. The TCR sequence derives from a woman aged 18-29 years in good health and CMV-seronegative. Specimen: PBMCs. The chain is built from TRBV6-5 and TRBJ2-7; 7 bases are shared with TRBD2. The CDR3 loop reads CASRGGSYTYEQYF. Written as DNA, the CDR3 is TGTGCCAGCAGGGGGGGGTCCTACACCTACGAGCAGTACTTC.